The rows below give T cell receptor beta chains drawn from one sample of a study of shared clonotypes between healthy human individuals. Clones were read by immunoSEQ multiplex PCR, and TCRdb kept only the in-frame ones, dropping some. The sample consists of 500,000 to 550,000 clones, 95% to 97% of them appearing once. Sequencing was performed on naive CD4+ T cells sorted from blood. These TCRs come from a woman aged 30 to 39 in good health. Each CDR3 is given with its conserved first and last residue. A D gene is named only where the DNA matches it firmly. Size is stated for part of the rows, as once, few or many counts, or as a class when the clone is expanded.

v_call	d_call	clone_size	j_call	cdr3_aa	cdr3_nt
TRBV15	-	-	TRBJ2-1	CATSRDPGGDEQFF	TGTGCCACCAGCAGAGACCCCGGGGGCGATGAGCAGTTCTTC
TRBV28	-	-	TRBJ1-5	CASSSMLEPQHF	TGTGCCAGCAGTTCCATGTTGGAGCCCCAGCATTTT
TRBV11-2	-	-	TRBJ2-1	CASSLAIGRSSEQFF	TGTGCCAGCAGCTTAGCCATTGGGAGGAGCTCTGAGCAGTTCTTC
TRBV2	TRBD2	-	TRBJ2-5	CASSEELAGDKTQYF	TGTGCCAGCAGTGAGGAATTAGCGGGAGACAAGACCCAGTACTTC
TRBV6-4	TRBD1	once	TRBJ1-1	CASSTQGASTEAFF	TGTGCCAGCAGTACCCAGGGGGCGAGTACTGAAGCTTTCTTT
TRBV10-2	TRBD2	-	TRBJ2-7	CASSLGLAGPYEQYF	TGCGCCAGCAGCCTTGGTCTAGCGGGCCCCTACGAGCAGTACTTC
TRBV2	TRBD2	once	TRBJ2-7	CASRRELAGGSPEQYF	TGTGCCAGCAGGAGGGAACTAGCGGGAGGTTCTCCCGAGCAGTACTTC
TRBV11-1	TRBD2	-	TRBJ2-2	CASSRLAGANTGELFF	TGTGCCAGCAGCAGACTAGCGGGAGCGAACACCGGGGAGCTGTTTTTT
TRBV27	TRBD1	-	TRBJ1-2	CASRTIRDRGPLSPGYTF	TGTGCCAGCAGAACGATCCGGGACAGGGGGCCCCTTTCCCCTGGCTACACCTTC
TRBV5-1	TRBD1	-	TRBJ1-3	CASSFGQAVAGNTIYF	TGCGCCAGCAGCTTCGGACAGGCGGTGGCTGGAAACACCATATATTTT
TRBV30	TRBD1	-	TRBJ1-2	CAWSPGTGSASYGYTF	TGTGCCTGGAGTCCCGGGACAGGGTCCGCTTCCTATGGCTACACCTTC
TRBV19	-	-	TRBJ2-5	CASSIGGVQETQYF	TGTGCCAGTAGTATAGGTGGGGTCCAAGAGACCCAGTACTTC
TRBV6-1	TRBD1	-	TRBJ1-3	CASSEWQGEIGNTIYF	TGTGCCAGCAGTGAATGGCAGGGGGAAATTGGAAACACCATATATTTT
TRBV19	TRBD2	-	TRBJ2-1	CASSIEGRGGYNEQFF	TGTGCCAGTAGTATAGAGGGTAGGGGAGGGTACAATGAGCAGTTCTTC
TRBV7-9	-	-	TRBJ1-4	CASSPPSATNEKLFF	TGTGCCAGCAGCCCCCCCAGCGCAACTAATGAAAAACTGTTTTTT
TRBV7-9	-	-	TRBJ2-3	CASSPGKVPDTQYF	TGTGCCAGCAGCCCTGGGAAGGTCCCAGATACGCAGTATTTT
TRBV10-3	TRBD2	-	TRBJ2-7	CAISRRLAGVYEQYF	TGTGCCATCAGCAGACGACTAGCGGGAGTGTACGAGCAGTACTTC
TRBV5-4	-	once	TRBJ1-4	CASSLNHGEKLFF	TGTGCCAGCAGCTTGAATCACGGCGAAAAACTGTTTTTT
TRBV5-1	TRBD2	-	TRBJ2-1	CASSQGTSANEQFF	TGCGCCAGCAGCCAAGGGACTAGCGCCAATGAGCAGTTCTTC
TRBV20-1	-	-	TRBJ2-3	CSARHADTQYF	TGCAGTGCGAGACATGCAGATACGCAGTATTTT
TRBV14	-	-	TRBJ1-1	CASSQVSNTEAFF	TGTGCCAGCAGCCAAGTAAGTAACACTGAAGCTTTCTTT
TRBV18	TRBD1	-	TRBJ2-3	CASSRGTGGADTQYF	TGTGCCAGCTCACGAGGGACAGGGGGCGCAGATACGCAGTATTTT
TRBV7-9	-	-	TRBJ2-2	CASSSPDPLFF	TGTGCCAGCAGCTCCCCCGACCCACTGTTTTTT
TRBV9	-	-	TRBJ2-3	CASSFTDTQYF	TGTGCCAGCAGCTTTACAGATACGCAGTATTTT
TRBV4-1	-	-	TRBJ1-2	CASSPTSRGYGYTF	TGCGCCAGCAGTCCGACCTCCCGGGGGTATGGCTACACCTTC
TRBV11-2	-	-	TRBJ2-2	CASSLRDTGELFF	TGTGCCAGCAGCTTACGAGACACCGGGGAGCTGTTTTTT
TRBV10-1	-	-	TRBJ2-7	CASSESITGRSYEQYF	TGCGCCAGCAGTGAGTCGATCACCGGACGGAGCTACGAGCAGTACTTC
TRBV4-1	-	-	TRBJ2-7	CASSQEGRGLGYEQYF	TGCGCCAGCAGCCAAGAGGGACGGGGTCTCGGCTACGAGCAGTACTTC
TRBV5-1	-	-	TRBJ2-3	CASSDGTSTDTQYF	TGCGCCAGCAGCGACGGGACTAGCACAGATACGCAGTATTTT
TRBV5-1	-	-	TRBJ1-1	CASSLDRANTEAFF	TGCGCCAGCAGCTTGGATAGGGCGAACACTGAAGCTTTCTTT
TRBV6-5	TRBD2	-	TRBJ2-3	CASTSLAGGWDTQYF	TGTGCCAGCACCTCTCTAGCGGGAGGTTGGGATACGCAGTATTTT
TRBV6-5	-	-	TRBJ1-1	CASSYGFMNTEAFF	TGTGCCAGCAGTTACGGATTCATGAACACTGAAGCTTTCTTT
TRBV7-2	-	-	TRBJ1-2	CASSFTPGQSYGYTF	TGTGCCAGCAGCTTCACGCCCGGGCAGAGCTATGGCTACACCTTC
TRBV30	-	-	TRBJ2-6	CAWSVGRASGANVLTF	TGTGCCTGGAGTGTGGGGCGGGCCTCTGGGGCCAACGTCCTGACTTTC
TRBV5-1	-	-	TRBJ1-2	CASSKGALDGYTF	TGCGCCAGCAGCAAAGGGGCGTTGGATGGCTACACCTTC
TRBV9	-	-	TRBJ1-4	CASSGSATNEKLFF	TGTGCCAGCAGTGGCTCTGCAACTAATGAAAAACTGTTTTTT
TRBV6-5	-	-	TRBJ2-1	CASSYSGGLYGNEQFF	TGTGCCAGCAGTTACTCAGGGGGACTATATGGGAATGAGCAGTTCTTC
TRBV5-5	-	-	TRBJ2-5	CASSRSDRGETQYF	TGTGCCAGCAGTAGGTCGGACCGGGGGGAGACCCAGTACTTC
TRBV11-1	TRBD1	-	TRBJ2-7	CASSLGTGKTYEQYF	TGTGCCAGCAGCTTAGGGACAGGAAAAACCTACGAGCAGTACTTC
TRBV28	-	once	TRBJ1-1	CASSSLRWATEAFF	TGTGCCAGCAGCAGCCTCAGATGGGCCACTGAAGCTTTCTTT
TRBV19	-	-	TRBJ2-4	CASSILGGIQYF	TGTGCCAGTAGTATATTGGGGGGCATTCAGTACTTC
TRBV2	-	-	TRBJ2-2	CASILGHSAGELFF	TGTGCCAGCATTCTGGGACATTCAGCCGGGGAGCTGTTTTTT
TRBV19	-	-	TRBJ1-2	CASSLGVLRGYTF	TGTGCCAGTAGCCTTGGGGTGTTGCGTGGCTACACCTTC
TRBV19	-	-	TRBJ1-4	CASSPGQITTNEKLFF	TGTGCCAGTAGTCCAGGACAAATCACAACTAATGAAAAACTGTTTTTT
TRBV5-6	-	-	TRBJ2-1	CASSFGRIYNEQFF	TGTGCCAGCAGCTTCGGTAGAATTTACAATGAGCAGTTCTTC
TRBV5-1	-	-	TRBJ2-3	CASGFRGGTDTQYF	TGCGCCAGCGGATTTAGGGGGGGCACAGATACGCAGTATTTT
TRBV2	TRBD2	-	TRBJ2-1	CASSETSYSYNEQFF	TGTGCCAGCAGTGAGACTAGCTACTCCTACAATGAGCAGTTCTTC
TRBV7-9	-	-	TRBJ2-3	CASSLALETFTDTQYF	TGTGCCAGCAGCTTAGCGCTGGAGACCTTCACAGATACGCAGTATTTT
TRBV21-1	-	-	TRBJ1-1	CASSKLGRDRGRVTEAFF	TGTGCCAGCAGCAAACTGGGCCGGGACAGGGGGCGAGTCACTGAAGCTTTCTTT
TRBV5-1	-	-	TRBJ2-1	CASSLYSGVEQFF	TGCGCCAGCAGCTTGTACTCCGGGGTTGAGCAGTTCTTC
TRBV28	TRBD2	once	TRBJ2-7	CASSSRGKEYF	TGTGCCAGCAGTTCGCGGGGGAAAGAGTACTTC
TRBV29-1	-	-	TRBJ2-4	CSVQTGRGKWLKNIQYF	TGCAGCGTTCAAACGGGGAGGGGGAAGTGGCTTAAAAACATTCAGTACTTC
TRBV7-9	-	-	TRBJ2-3	CASSLWRVPILTDTQYF	TGTGCCAGCAGCTTATGGAGGGTGCCGATTCTCACAGATACGCAGTATTTT